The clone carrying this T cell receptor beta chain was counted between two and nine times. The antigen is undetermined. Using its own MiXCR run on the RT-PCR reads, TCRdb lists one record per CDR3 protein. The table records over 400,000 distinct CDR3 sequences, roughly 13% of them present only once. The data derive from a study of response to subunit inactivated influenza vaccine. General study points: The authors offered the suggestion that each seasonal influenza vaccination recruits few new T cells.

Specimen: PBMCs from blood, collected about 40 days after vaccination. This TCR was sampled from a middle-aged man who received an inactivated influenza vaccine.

CDR3: CASSQDVSGGLEQYF. CDR3 DNA: TGCGCCAGCAGCCAAGACGTTAGCGGGGGGTTAGAGCAGTACTTC. This rearrangement joins TRBV4-3 to TRBJ2-7; TRBD2 matches 10 bases. From germline, CDR1 is LGHNA and CDR2 YSLEER. With V trimmed by 0 bases and J by 7 bases, 6 bases remained unmatched. The CDR3 consists of 15 residues.